This T cell receptor beta chain appears in the sequencing data of a study of CD8+ T cells in alopecia areata. Looking at the study overall: Among treated patients, oral tofacitinib was administered at 5 to 10 mg twice daily. Study-level points and caveats: Besides other cells, scalp samples also yield sequences of resident alphabeta T cells from normal skin.

Investigators isolated RNA and reverse transcribed it into cDNA to act as the sequencing template. Sequenced by immunoSEQ multiplex PCR; TCRdb stores in-frame clones only, minus some. Of around 50,000 clones listed, 96% are singletons. V was shortened by 6 bases and J by 1 base, with 14 bases between the two germline ends. CDR3 size: 15 residues. CDR1 is SEHNR, CDR2 FQNEAQ, per germline (reference sequence). In its sample, this clone was seen once. Its antigen remains unknown. Lesional scalp punch biopsies and peripheral blood came from alopecia areata patients. The sequence was collected from a human donor with alopecia areata. The sample in question was CD8+ T cells sorted from blood, obtained at week 0. The V and J genes are TRBV7-9 and TRBJ2-3; D is perhaps TRBD1 or TRBD2 (5 bases each). The CDR3 DNA reads as TGTGCCAGCAGAGTGGGCAGGGACCGCACAGATACGCAGTATTTT. This sequence encodes CASRVGRDRTDTQYF. Variable domain in full (rest from reference TRBV7-9 and TRBJ2-3): DTGVSQNPRHKITKRGQNVTFRCDPISEHNRLYWYRQTLGQGPEFLTYFQNEAQLEKSRLLSDRFSAERPKGSFSTLEIQRTEQGDSAMYLCASRVGRDRTDTQYFGPGTRLTVL.